Listed here are 15 T cell receptor beta chains from one sample, sequenced in a study of T-cell reconstitution after alpha-beta-depleted transplantation in children. Unique molecular identifiers were incorporated when the TCRbeta library was constructed. One entry per CDR3 protein results from TCRdb running MiXCR on the PCR reads. Of about 580,000 distinct CDR3 sequences listed, 25% to 30% are singletons. The sequences come from PBMCs, collected before TCRalphabeta/CD19-depleted stem cell transplant. The receptors were sampled from a boy less than two years old with Wiskott-Aldrich syndrome, due to receive a stem cell transplant.

This chain links TRBV30 with TRBJ2-1, with a possible D match to TRBD1 (5 bases). CDR1 is GTSNPN and CDR2 is SVGIG in the germline V gene (reference sequence). This CDR3 spans 13 amino acids. V was shortened by 1 base and J by 2 bases, with 6 bases between the two germline ends. CDR3 nucleotide sequence: TGTGCCTGGAGTGCAGGGCCCTACAATGAGCAGTTCTTC. Translated, it gives CAWSAGPYNEQFF.

Only a few counts were recorded for this clonotype. This chain uses TRBV5-1 with TRBJ2-1, with 7 bases fitting TRBD2. J was trimmed by 0 bases and V by 4 bases; bases with no gene match: 7. CDR3 length: 16 residues. Per germline, CDR1 SGHRS and CDR2 YFSETQ. CDR3 DNA: TGCGCCAGCAGCATTACTAGCGCGAGCTCCTACAATGAGCAGTTCTTC. Residues: CASSITSASSYNEQFF.

The rearrangement joins TRBV28 to TRBJ2-7, with TRBD2 as a possible D gene (5 bases). The V end was cut by 7 bases, the J end by 0 bases, with 10 bases between. Germline CDR1 is MDHEN and CDR2 is SYDVKM. The CDR3 totals 13 residues. CDR3 bases: TGTGCCAGCACTAGAGCGGTCTCCTACGAGCAGTACTTC. This codes for CASTRAVSYEQYF.

This clonotype occurred a few times. Written as DNA, the CDR3 is TGCGCCAGCGCCACTCAGGGATCCTCAGAGACCCAGTACTTC. It is translated as CASATQGSSETQYF. The gene calls are TRBV5-1 and TRBJ2-5; perhaps TRBD1 as D (5 bases). The CDR3 has 14 amino acids. The germline V and J ends were trimmed by 7 bases and 4 bases, with 17 bases remaining between them. Germline V CDR1 and CDR2: SGHRS, YFSETQ.

In this sample, this clonotype turned up a few times. The rearrangement joins TRBV18 to TRBJ2-1; 11 bases are a match to TRBD2. CDR1 is KGHSH, CDR2 LQKENI, per germline. The V gene end was trimmed by 2 bases and the J gene end by 6 bases; junction bases not matched to a gene: 6. The CDR3 extends over 16 amino acids. Written as DNA, the CDR3 is TGTGCCAGCTCACCATCAGCTAGCGGGAGGCCCAATGAGCAGTTCTTC. Translation gives CASSPSASGRPNEQFF.

Only a few counts were recorded for this clonotype. V and J are TRBV10-3 and TRBJ2-1; unclear D gene. Germline V gene lookup returns CDR1 ENHRY and CDR2 SYGVKD. The CDR3 is made up of 14 amino acids. Between the trimmed V and J ends, which lost 4 bases and 12 bases, there was a span of 19 bases. CDR3 in amino acids: CAISVAPAKDVQFF. The CDR3 DNA reads TGTGCCATCAGTGTGGCTCCCGCAAAGGATGTGCAGTTCTTC.

The rearrangement joins TRBV12-3 or TRBV12-4 to TRBJ1-5; TRBD1 matches at 7 bases. The CDR3 consists of 14 residues. J gave up 7 bases and V 6 bases, and 9 bases lay outside the gene matches. The CDR3 reads CASSWTGQGQPQHF. The DNA of the CDR3 is TGTGCCAGCAGCTGGACAGGTCAGGGACAGCCCCAGCATTTT.

The gene calls are TRBV28 and TRBJ2-2; TRBD1 is a possible D gene (7 bases). The CDR3 consists of 17 residues. From germline, CDR1 is MDHEN and CDR2 SYDVKM. V gave up 4 bases and J gave up 7 bases, with 22 bases separating them. The CDR3 loop is CASSSLNRGARGGELFF. The CDR3 coding sequence is TGTGCCAGCAGTTCGTTAAACAGGGGCGCGCGGGGCGGGGAGCTGTTTTTT.

The chain carries TRBV29-1 and TRBJ2-7, with D unclear. Germline V gene lookup returns CDR1 SQVTM and CDR2 ANQGSEA. Trimming took 6 bases from V and 3 from J, leaving 21 bases between them. CDR3 length: 15 amino acids. CDR3 loop: CSVRTWASPDYEQYF. The DNA of the CDR3 is TGCAGCGTACGAACGTGGGCCTCGCCCGACTACGAGCAGTACTTC.

In its sample, this clonotype was seen a few times. The rearrangement links TRBV10-3 to TRBJ2-5; TRBD2 might be the D (5 bases). In germline, CDR1 is ENHRY, CDR2 SYGVKD. The CDR3 has 15 residues. The V end was cut by 5 bases, the J end by 3 bases, with 16 bases between. The CDR3 nucleotides read TGTGCCATCAGTCGGGGTCGGGCGGGTGAAGAGACCCAGTACTTC. It translates to CAISRGRAGEETQYF.

The chain employs TRBV20-1 and TRBJ2-3, with 8 bases lining up with TRBD2. The ends lost 6 bases at V and 5 bases at J; junction bases unmatched: 7. The CDR3 sequence is 13 residues long. Germline CDR1 reads DFQATT; CDR2 reads SNEGSKA (reference sequence). In DNA, the CDR3 is TGCAGTGCCCGGGAGGGCCAGGGAGATACGCAGTATTTT. Protein sequence: CSAREGQGDTQYF.

The chain uses TRBV4-1 and TRBJ1-5, with a tentative D call TRBD1 (5 bases). With 0 bases removed from V and 4 bases from J, the gap between germline ends came to 10 bases. The CDR3 runs to 15 residues. CDR1 and CDR2 (germline): MGHRA, YSYEKL. The CDR3 here is CASSQDRGLNQPQHF. CDR3 DNA sequence: TGCGCCAGCAGCCAAGATAGGGGCCTAAATCAGCCCCAGCATTTT.

The CDR3 reads CASSRGFAYNEQFF. The CDR3, as DNA: TGCGCCAGCAGCAGGGGGTTCGCCTACAATGAGCAGTTCTTC. This chain connects TRBV5-1 to TRBJ2-1; TRBD1 might be the D (6 bases). This CDR3 is 14 amino acids long. CDR1 and CDR2 (germline): SGHRS, YFSETQ. The germline V and J ends were trimmed by 4 bases and 2 bases, with 10 bases remaining between them.

This clonotype has a count of ten or more. The chain has TRBV4-1 and TRBJ2-5; D may be TRBD1 (7 bases). Trimming shortened V by 4 bases and J by 0 bases, and 9 bases separated the two germline ends. The CDR3 consists of 14 residues. The V gene's germline CDR1 is MGHRA and CDR2 YSYEKL. CDR3 residues: CASSLRGDQETQYF. In nucleotides, the CDR3 is TGCGCCAGCAGCCTCAGGGGGGACCAAGAGACCCAGTACTTC.

The chain links TRBV20-1 to TRBJ1-1; D gene ambiguous. Germline CDR1 and CDR2: DFQATT and SNEGSKA (reference sequence). V dropped 3 bases and J dropped 1 base, with 9 bases sitting between them. This CDR3 has 13 residues. The CDR3: CSASTQTNTEAFF. CDR3 coding DNA: TGCAGTGCTAGTACCCAAACGAACACTGAAGCTTTCTTT.